This T cell receptor (beta chain) was retrieved from a study of T cells in Graves' hyperthyroidism and ophthalmopathy (dated by TCRdb to about 2019). In the study overall: Peripheral blood was collected at initial diagnosis, before any treatment. To identify distinguishing TCR V-J signatures, a discovery cohort of around 100 patients was used, comprising fewer than 45 with Graves' ophthalmopathy and 55 to 65 with stable Graves' hyperthyroidism. Whether ophthalmopathy could be predicted prospectively was tested in an independent validation cohort made up of approximately 19 hyperthyroidism patients plus 17 patients who later progressed to ophthalmopathy. Thyroid tissue and blood T-cell repertoires from six Graves' hyperthyroidism patients were also compared in the study. The 75 to 100 discovery patients were randomly divided into training and test sets at a 7:3 ratio. The paper reports TCR Vbeta CDR3 sequencing of approximately 130 peripheral blood samples: around 45 ophthalmopathy, under 80 hyperthyroidism and 17 progressor patients. After sampling, hyperthyroidism patients received methimazole starting at 30 mg daily, and ophthalmopathy patients received high-dose intravenous methylprednisolone. What the study reported, not specific to this receptor: Most expanded thyroid clonotypes (frequency above 0.001) were also detected in blood, suggesting blood repertoires may reflect thyroid immune responses. During validation, the model predicted progression to ophthalmopathy a median of around six months ahead of onset, with more than 55% sensitivity and under 85% specificity. Sample size was not statistically predetermined, and blinding of investigators to group allocation was not performed. A model built on a 13 V-J signature distinguished ophthalmopathy from stable hyperthyroidism, reaching about 88% sensitivity and 81% to 83% specificity in cross-validation and 80%/75% in testing.

CDR1 and CDR2, looked up from the germline V gene (reference sequence), are DFQATT and SNEGSKA. The cysteine opens and the phenylalanine closes a CDR3 of 11 amino acids. Of the read, only the CDR3 DNA is kept; its 33 bases are in frame from base 1. Trimming costs V 3 bases and J 6 bases, and their ends lie 9 bases apart. Amplification of TCR beta CDR3 regions was carried out from RNA transcripts. For the first round of RT-PCR on the TCR CDR3, the HTBI primer set was used together with the Qiagen OneStep RT-PCR kit. The libraries were constructed in a second round of multiplex PCR and then size-selected and purified. The libraries were sequenced on an Illumina HiSeq2000 using paired-end 100 bp reads. On the authors' methods: SOAPnuke was used to process the raw data, throwing out any read that contained adapters or uncalled bases, had a mean Phred below 15, or lacked an exact constant-primer or identifier match. High-quality paired reads were merged with COPE v1.2.5, and unique nucleotide sequences were defined as clonotypes. MiTCR v1.1 was used to align clonotypes to the IMGT TRBV, TRBD and TRBJ reference segments. Analysis was restricted to V-J combinations with a frequency above 0.0001, which covered 99% to 99.2% of repertoires. A TCS score was defined as the ratio between F50 (clonal expansion) and ExV (chaos), using BLOSUM62-based TCRdist between CDR3 peptides within each V-J. Welch's t-statistics and random forest reduced just over 500 V-J features to about 12, which were used in a naive Bayes classifier (R e1071). TCRdb's own reprocessing of the public reads used fastp at Q25 and MiXCR and kept productive beta chains. Each CDR3 protein appears once, grouped with its most common genes and DNA. The V and J calls reflect TCRdb's pipeline rather than the authors' work. In this sample the table shows about 400,000 distinct CDR3 sequences, more than 12% of which occur a single time. About 31% of the sample lies in the top ten.

This clonotype occurred many times. Its antigen target is currently unknown. Qualities for individual bases were not recorded, and no much larger clone is one base off. A patient counted as having stable Graves' hyperthyroidism if no progression to ophthalmopathy occurred over 18 months of follow-up. Hyperthyroidism patients were aged 18 to 65 years and newly diagnosed, with disease duration of less than 2 months. Any patient with an uncontrolled infection, another autoimmune disease, pregnancy or lactation was excluded. Diagnoses were established on the basis of clinical symptoms, serum thyroxine and TRAb, thyroid ultrasound, and orbital computed tomography. PBMCs were isolated from about 10 ml of fresh peripheral blood by Ficoll-Paque density gradient centrifugation. Total RNA was extracted with Trizol reagent, and quality was checked on an Agilent 2100 Bioanalyzer.

The receptor's source is a woman in her 30s with Graves' hyperthyroidism. Sequencing used blood. The chain was built from TRBV20-1 and TRBJ2-7; there is no confident call for the D gene. The CDR3 reads as follows: CSARLPFEQYF. In nucleotides, the sequence is TGCAGTGCTAGGCTGCCCTTCGAGCAGTACTTC.